Following are 30 T cell receptor beta chains from one sample sequenced in a study of T cell responses to AZD1222 COVID-19 vaccine. Assay used: immunoSEQ multiplex PCR; TCRdb lists only in-frame clones, some missing. The sample shows 150,000 to 200,000 clones, 90% of them seen only once. Specimen: peripheral blood, collected on day 0 of AZD1222 vaccination. These TCRs come from an adult in good health.

The chain recombines TRBV10-3 with TRBJ2-5; 7 bases are a match to TRBD1. From germline, CDR1 is ENHRY and CDR2 SYGVKD. CDR3 length: 16 amino acids. The V segment lost 0 bases and the J segment 2 bases; nucleotides outside the gene matches: 6. CDR3 amino acids: CAISESLTGRQETQYF. The CDR3 DNA sequence: TGTGCCATCAGTGAGTCACTGACAGGGCGGCAAGAGACCCAGTACTTC.

This clone was detected only once. This sequence joins TRBV7-9 and TRBJ2-7, with 11 bases identical to TRBD2. From germline, CDR1 is SEHNR and CDR2 FQNEAQ (reference sequence). With V trimmed by 1 base and J by 0 bases, 11 bases remained unmatched. This CDR3 contains 19 residues. The CDR3: CASSLESGLAGVLSYEQYF. CDR3 nucleotide sequence: TGTGCCAGCAGCTTAGAGTCCGGACTAGCGGGCGTTCTCTCCTACGAGCAGTACTTC.

This rearrangement joins TRBV7-9 to TRBJ1-4; D is undetermined. Germline values: CDR1 SEHNR, CDR2 FQNEAQ (reference sequence). The CDR3 totals 15 residues. V dropped 1 base and J dropped 8 bases, with 14 bases sitting between them. The CDR3 is CASSLGSGPGEKLFF. CDR3 DNA sequence: TGTGCCAGCAGCTTAGGATCGGGCCCGGGGGAAAAACTGTTTTTT.

This chain connects TRBV14 to TRBJ1-1; D possibly corresponds to TRBD1 (5 bases). CDR3 length equals 13 residues. In germline, CDR1 is SGHDN, CDR2 FVKESK. Trimming took 1 base from V and 5 from J, leaving 8 bases between them. In DNA, the CDR3 is TGTGCCAGCAGCCAAGTGAGGGGAACTGAAGCTTTCTTT. Its translation is CASSQVRGTEAFF.

The chain joins TRBV10-3 to TRBJ1-1; 12 bases match TRBD1. The CDR3 contains 20 residues. Germline V gives CDR1 ENHRY, CDR2 SYGVKD. With V trimmed by 2 bases and J by 4 bases, 17 bases remained unmatched. Written as DNA, the CDR3 is TGTGCCATCAGTGAGGGCAGACCCGGGACAGGGGGCGCCTCGGCCACTGAAGCTTTCTTT. Translated, it gives CAISEGRPGTGGASATEAFF.

The CDR3: CASSQERGAGGSYEQYF. CDR3 sequence (DNA): TGTGCCAGCAGCCAAGAACGCGGCGCAGGGGGCAGCTACGAGCAGTACTTC. The chain is built from TRBV3-1 (or the pseudogene TRBV3-2) and TRBJ2-7; 8 positions agree with TRBD1. Trimming took 0 bases from V and 3 from J; bases not matched to a gene: 10. CDR1 and CDR2 from the germline V gene are LGHDT and YNNKEL (reference sequence). The CDR3 spans 17 residues.

This chain links TRBV6-5 with TRBJ1-1; TRBD1 matches at 9 bases. CDR1 MNHEY and CDR2 SVGAGI come from the germline V gene. The trim removed 2 bases at V and 2 bases at J, leaving 6 bases unmatched. The CDR3 extends over 16 amino acids. The CDR3 loop reads CASSYVGQGINTEAFF. In DNA, the CDR3 is TGTGCCAGCAGTTACGTGGGACAGGGCATTAACACTGAAGCTTTCTTT.

The chain employs TRBV19 and TRBJ1-6; D gene ambiguous. V dropped 3 bases and J dropped 0 bases, with 9 bases sitting between them. This CDR3 contains 16 residues. The germline gives CDR1 LNHDA, CDR2 SQIVND (reference sequence). CDR3 sequence: CASSIDPSSYNSPLHF. In nucleotides, the CDR3 is TGTGCCAGTAGTATCGACCCTAGCTCCTATAATTCACCCCTCCACTTT.

This clone was seen only a few times. Other DNA sequences of this sample code for an identical CDR3. The rearrangement links TRBV4-2 to TRBJ2-3; maybe TRBD1 (6 bases). Germline V gene data show CDR1 as LGHNA and CDR2 as YNFKEQ. There are 15 residues in the CDR3. Trimming stripped 1 base from V and 1 base from J, with 9 bases between. The CDR3 DNA sequence: TGTGCCAGCAGCCAAGGGACAGAACGCACAGATACGCAGTATTTT. Its protein is CASSQGTERTDTQYF.

J is TRBJ2-1 and V is TRBV12-5; D possibly corresponds to TRBD1 (6 bases). Germline-derived CDR1 and CDR2 are LGHNT and FRNRAP. The ends were cut back, 11 bases at V and 8 bases at J, with 25 bases in the middle. The CDR3 loop spans 15 amino acids. The CDR3 spells CADAEGLAGVDEQFF. The CDR3 DNA reads TGTGCTGACGCCGAAGGGCTAGCAGGGGTCGATGAGCAGTTCTTC. Full variable domain (remainder filled in from reference TRBV12-5 and TRBJ2-1): DARVTQTPRHKVTEMGQEVTMRCQPILGHNTVFWYRQTMMQGLELLAYFRNRAPLDDSGMPKDRFSAEMPDATLATLKIQPSEPRDSAVYFCADAEGLAGVDEQFFGPGTRLTVL.

The chain combines TRBV9 with TRBJ1-3; no firm D call. The germline gives CDR1 SGDLS, CDR2 YYNGEE. This CDR3 is 15 amino acids long. V was pared by 3 bases and J by 0 bases, with 10 bases between. This CDR3 reads CASSATGDSGNTIYF. The CDR3 DNA follows: TGTGCCAGCAGCGCCACCGGAGACTCTGGAAACACCATATATTTT.

The chain combines TRBV9 with TRBJ2-7; D is undetermined. Looked up from germline, CDR1 is SGDLS and CDR2 is YYNGEE. With 0 bases removed from V and 4 bases from J, the gap between germline ends came to 11 bases. The CDR3 has 14 amino acids. The DNA for the CDR3 is TGTGCCAGCAGCGTAGGGTCGGCGGCGTACGAGCAGTACTTC. Protein: CASSVGSAAYEQYF. The full variable domain, its missing parts supplied by reference TRBV9 and TRBJ2-7, is DSGVTQTPKHLITATGQRVTLRCSPRSGDLSVYWYQQSLDQGLQFLIQYYNGEERAKGNILERFSAQQFPDLHSELNLSSLELGDSALYFCASSVGSAAYEQYFGPGTRLTVT.

The chain has TRBV3-1 (or the pseudogene TRBV3-2) and TRBJ2-7, with 9 bases fitting TRBD1. Germline-derived CDR1 and CDR2 are LGHDT and YNNKEL (reference sequence). Trimming at V came to 4 bases and at J to 4 bases, leaving 5 bases not matched to a gene. The CDR3 loop spans 14 amino acids. Here the CDR3 DNA reads TGTGCCAGCAGCCCGACAGGGGGTCAATACGAGCAGTACTTC. Protein: CASSPTGGQYEQYF.

V gene TRBV10-3 combines with J gene TRBJ2-7, with 8 bases matching TRBD1. The CDR3 contains 15 residues. Germline assignment: CDR1 ENHRY and CDR2 SYGVKD. V was pared by 4 bases and J by 0 bases, with 5 bases of the junction left unmatched. The CDR3 is CAISVTQGDSYEQYF. CDR3 sequence (DNA): TGTGCCATCAGTGTAACACAGGGGGACTCCTACGAGCAGTACTTC.

This clone was observed a handful of times. Other DNA sequences of this sample code for an identical CDR3. The V and J genes are TRBV12-3 or TRBV12-4 and TRBJ1-2; D is unresolved. The CDR3 covers 13 residues. V gave up 2 bases and J gave up 2 bases, with 6 bases separating them. The CDR3 sequence is CASSLYRNYGYTF. The CDR3, as DNA: TGTGCCAGCAGTTTATATCGAAACTATGGCTACACCTTC.

V gene TRBV6-2 or TRBV6-3 combines with J gene TRBJ2-5; D is unclear. This CDR3 is built from 14 residues. Germline V gene data show CDR1 as MNHEY and CDR2 as SVGEGT. Trimming removed 2 bases at V and 5 bases at J, with 12 bases between. The DNA of the CDR3 is TGTGCCAGCAGTTACCGTGAGCCCCAGGAGACCCAGTACTTC. Amino acids: CASSYREPQETQYF.

The V call is TRBV6-5, the J call TRBJ1-1; possibly TRBD1 for D (5 bases). This CDR3 spans 14 amino acids. Trimming cost V 4 bases and J 5 bases, with 14 bases left between them. Germline lookup yields CDR1 MNHEY and CDR2 SVGAGI. CDR3 sequence (DNA): TGTGCCAGCAGTTTTGAAATGGGGCGGACTGAAGCTTTCTTT. It is translated as CASSFEMGRTEAFF.

The chain carries TRBV20-1 and TRBJ2-3, with 7 nucleotides matching TRBD2. J gave up 0 bases and V 3 bases, and 3 bases lay outside the gene matches. This CDR3 has 14 residues. From germline, CDR1 is DFQATT and CDR2 SNEGSKA (reference sequence). CDR3 in amino acids: CSASGEGSTDTQYF. The CDR3 bases are TGCAGTGCTAGTGGGGAGGGGAGCACAGATACGCAGTATTTT.

The CDR3 coding sequence is TGCGCCAGCAGCCAAGTTTGGCCATCCTACGAGCAGTACTTC. This encodes CASSQVWPSYEQYF. V is TRBV4-1 and J is TRBJ2-7; D is undetermined. The CDR3 runs to 14 residues. From germline, CDR1 is MGHRA and CDR2 YSYEKL. V was pared by 1 base and J by 1 base, with 8 bases between.

The V call is TRBV9, the J call TRBJ2-7; 11 bases are shared with TRBD2. The trim removed 0 bases at V and 4 bases at J, leaving 6 bases unmatched. Looked up from germline, CDR1 is SGDLS and CDR2 is YYNGEE. The CDR3 totals 16 residues. CDR3 nucleotides: TGTGCCAGCAGCGTAGAAGTAGCGGGGGGGACTTACGAGCAGTACTTC. Translating gives CASSVEVAGGTYEQYF.

This chain uses TRBV3-1 (or the pseudogene TRBV3-2) with TRBJ1-3; D might be TRBD1 (6 bases). Germline CDR1 is LGHDT and CDR2 is YNNKEL (reference sequence). The V and J ends lost 1 base and 6 bases respectively, with 16 bases between them. The CDR3 runs 16 residues. The CDR3 DNA is TGTGCCAGCAGCCAAGTTGTCAGGGGCGGGGAAAACACCATATATTTT. This gives the protein CASSQVVRGGENTIYF.

The CDR3 DNA reads TGTGCCAGCAGTCAACAGGGGACTGAAGCTTTCTTT. Translating gives CASSQQGTEAFF. The V and J genes are TRBV27 and TRBJ1-1; 7 positions agree with TRBD1. This CDR3 has 12 residues. Germline V gene lookup returns CDR1 MNHEY and CDR2 SMNVEV (reference sequence). J gave up 5 bases and V 5 bases, and 2 bases lay outside the gene matches.

The chain joins TRBV5-6 to TRBJ2-7; D is ambiguous. V was shortened by 2 bases and J by 4 bases, with 4 bases between the two germline ends. The germline V gene encodes CDR1 SGHDT and CDR2 YYEEEE. The CDR3 totals 11 residues. In DNA, the CDR3 is TGTGCCAGCAGCTTTCTTTACGAGCAGTACTTC. Translation gives CASSFLYEQYF.

This clone was detected only once. In DNA form, the CDR3 reads TGTGCCACCGTCGGTGGACTCAGCACAGATACGCAGTATTTT. It is translated as CATVGGLSTDTQYF. The rearrangement uses TRBV6-5 and TRBJ2-3; TRBD2 is a possible D gene (5 bases). Per germline, CDR1 MNHEY and CDR2 SVGAGI. V was shortened by 10 bases and J by 0 bases, with 14 bases between the two germline ends. The CDR3 consists of 14 residues.

The chain couples TRBV6-5 to TRBJ2-2; 10 bases fit TRBD1. Germline assignment: CDR1 MNHEY and CDR2 SVGAGI. J was trimmed by 5 bases and V by 6 bases; bases with no gene match: 6. This CDR3 comprises 15 residues. The chain's CDR3 is CASSGDRGMTGELFF. The CDR3 DNA is TGTGCCAGCAGCGGGGACAGGGGTATGACCGGGGAGCTGTTTTTT.

Of note for this clone: This specimen includes other DNA sequences encoding the same CDR3. The chain is built from TRBV7-2 and TRBJ1-6; possible D gene TRBD1, 5 bases. Trimming left V 1 base short and J 1 base short, with 8 bases between. Germline CDR1 and CDR2: SGHTA and FQGNSA. The CDR3 consists of 16 residues. Written as DNA, the CDR3 is TGTGCCAGCAGCTTAGACGGGGGATCCTATAATTCACCCCTCCACTTT. Translating gives CASSLDGGSYNSPLHF.

This chain links TRBV5-1 with TRBJ2-7; D is unresolved. Deletions cut 5 bases from V and 6 bases from J, with 12 bases between. This CDR3 contains 12 residues. CDR1 and CDR2 from the germline V gene are SGHRS and YFSETQ. The CDR3 nucleotides read TGCGCCAGCAGTCTTCGTAGGGCCGAGCAGTACTTC. It yields the protein CASSLRRAEQYF.

There are a few counts of this clone. This chain links TRBV30 with TRBJ1-1; 8 nucleotides align to TRBD1. Germline-derived CDR1 and CDR2 are GTSNPN and SVGIG (reference sequence). This CDR3 has 15 amino acids. V was clipped by 0 bases and J by 3 bases; unmatched bases: 6. CDR3 nucleotide sequence: TGTGCCTGGAGTGTAACAGGGGGTACGGACACTGAAGCTTTCTTT. Translation: CAWSVTGGTDTEAFF.

The chain joins TRBV19 to TRBJ1-5; perhaps TRBD1 as D (5 bases). This CDR3 has 15 residues. The V and J ends lost 8 bases and 0 bases respectively, with 14 bases between them. Looked up from germline, CDR1 is LNHDA and CDR2 is SQIVND (reference sequence). CDR3 bases: TGTGCCAGTTCTCAGAAGGGGATTAGCAATCAGCCCCAGCATTTT. This encodes CASSQKGISNQPQHF. Looking up the rest from reference TRBV19 and TRBJ1-5 gives the full variable domain: DGGITQSPKYLFRKEGQNVTLSCEQNLNHDAMYWYRQDPGQGLRLIYYSQIVNDFQKGDIAEGYSVSREKKESFPLTVTSAQKNPTAFYLCASSQKGISNQPQHFGDGTRLSIL.

V gene TRBV6-5 combines with J gene TRBJ2-7; D possibly uses TRBD1 or TRBD2 (5 bases each). V was cut by 3 bases and J by 7 bases, with 7 bases left in between. CDR3 length: 11 amino acids. Germline lookup yields CDR1 MNHEY and CDR2 SVGAGI. This chain's CDR3 is CASSYWGEQYF. The CDR3 coding sequence is TGTGCCAGCAGTTATTGGGGGGAGCAGTACTTC.